These T cell receptor beta chains were read from a single sample in a study of T cells in Graves' hyperthyroidism and ophthalmopathy. MiXCR was run by TCRdb on the multiplex PCR reads, yielding one entry per CDR3 protein. The sample includes about 520,000 distinct CDR3 sequences, 24% of them seen just once. Sequenced material: blood. The receptors stem from a woman aged 25 to 39 with Graves' ophthalmopathy. Each CDR3 is given with its conserved first and last residue. The order of the fields is V gene, clone size, J gene, CDR3 length, D gene, CDR3 DNA, CDR3 protein. D genes are given only for firm matches. Clone size appears in some rows only: once, few, many, or a class for an expanded clone.

TRBV5-5	NA	TRBJ1-5	16	TRBD1	TGTGCCAGCAGCTACACTTGGACAGGGTGGGGTCAGCCCCAGCATTTT	CASSYTWTGWGQPQHF
TRBV6-1	NA	TRBJ1-1	15	NA	TGTGCCAGCAGTGCCCGACAGGCGGGGGGGACTGAAGCTTTCTTT	CASSARQAGGTEAFF
TRBV29-1	NA	TRBJ2-7	13	NA	TGCAGCGGGTGGGGATTAGACCCCTACGAGCAGTACTTC	CSGWGLDPYEQYF
TRBV12-3/TRBV12-4	many	TRBJ2-7	15	NA	TGTGCCAGCAGTTTAACTTCCCGGATGAGCTACGAGCAGTACTTC	CASSLTSRMSYEQYF
TRBV4-1	many	TRBJ2-7	14	NA	TGCGCCAGCAGCCAAGTGGGCAGGCCCTACGAGCAGTACTTC	CASSQVGRPYEQYF
TRBV2	NA	TRBJ1-5	14	NA	TGTGCCAGCAGTGGGGACGGACGCAATCAGCCCCAGCATTTT	CASSGDGRNQPQHF
TRBV19	NA	TRBJ2-5	13	NA	TGTGCCAGTAGTGCCGGGGGCTCAGAGACCCAGTACTTC	CASSAGGSETQYF
TRBV6-4	many	TRBJ2-2	17	NA	TGTGCCAGCAGGGACGGATTTATTGGGGGGTACACCGGGGAGCTGTTTTTT	CASRDGFIGGYTGELFF
TRBV6-2/TRBV6-3	NA	TRBJ2-1	19	NA	TGTGCCAGCAGTTACTCCACCGGTGGGGGCCACCACTCCTACAATGAGCAGTTCTTC	CASSYSTGGGHHSYNEQFF
TRBV12-3/TRBV12-4	many	TRBJ1-1	13	NA	TGTGCCAGCAGCGCCGCGGGGCACACTGAAGCTTTCTTT	CASSAAGHTEAFF
TRBV9	many	TRBJ2-7	15	TRBD1	TGTGCCAGCAGCGCACGGACAGGCAACCCCTACGAGCAGTACTTC	CASSARTGNPYEQYF
TRBV18	many	TRBJ2-7	14	TRBD2	TGTGCCAGCTCACCACGCCAGGGAGGGAACGAGCAGTACTTC	CASSPRQGGNEQYF
TRBV12-3/TRBV12-4	NA	TRBJ2-5	15	TRBD1	TGTGCCAGCAACGCTTTACAGGGGGCTAGGGAGACCCAGTACTTC	CASNALQGARETQYF
TRBV10-3	NA	TRBJ2-7	15	NA	TGTGCCATCAGTGACTTAACAGGCGATTCCTACGAGCAGTACTTC	CAISDLTGDSYEQYF
TRBV19	many	TRBJ2-7	14	NA	TGTGCCAGTAGTATAATCGGGGGCACCTACGAGCAGTACTTC	CASSIIGGTYEQYF
TRBV11-1	NA	TRBJ2-5	14	NA	TGTGCCAGCAGCTTAGCGCAGTATTTGGAGACCCAGTACTTC	CASSLAQYLETQYF
TRBV15	few	TRBJ2-7	12	NA	TGTGCCACCAGCAGACCCAAATACGAGCAGTACTTC	CATSRPKYEQYF
TRBV18	many	TRBJ1-2	13	TRBD1	TGTGCCAGCTCTCTGGACAGGTACTATGGCTACACCTTC	CASSLDRYYGYTF
TRBV28	NA	TRBJ1-1	14	NA	TGTGCCAGCAGTTTAGGCAGGCGGCGGACTGAAGCTTTCTTT	CASSLGRRRTEAFF
TRBV27	NA	TRBJ1-1	14	NA	TGTGCCAGCAGTTTATCCTCTAGTGGCACTGAAGCTTTCTTT	CASSLSSSGTEAFF
TRBV12-3/TRBV12-4	many	TRBJ2-5	14	NA	TGTGCCAGCAGGATCACAGAGGGGGGGGAGACCCAGTACTTC	CASRITEGGETQYF
TRBV30	NA	TRBJ1-3	12	NA	TGTGCCTGGAGCGGACAGGGAAACACCATATATTTT	CAWSGQGNTIYF
TRBV27	NA	TRBJ1-3	15	NA	TGTGCCAGCAGCCGTGATTGGGGGCCTGGAAACACCATATATTTT	CASSRDWGPGNTIYF
TRBV12-3/TRBV12-4	many	TRBJ2-2	16	NA	TGTGCCAGCAGTTTTTATAGGGTTCGGGACACCGGGGAGCTGTTTTTT	CASSFYRVRDTGELFF
TRBV6-5	many	TRBJ2-5	14	TRBD2	TGTGCCAGCAGTTATTCCGGGACTACGGAGACCCAGTACTTC	CASSYSGTTETQYF
TRBV27	many	TRBJ1-5	14	NA	TGTGCCAGCAGTGCCGACGGACCCGATCAGCCCCAGCATTTT	CASSADGPDQPQHF
TRBV11-2	many	TRBJ2-5	15	TRBD2	TGTGCCAGCAGCCCGAGGACTAGCGGGGGGGGGACCCAGTACTTC	CASSPRTSGGGTQYF
TRBV2	few	TRBJ2-7	14	NA	TGTGCCAGCAGGAGTAGCGGATTGTACTACGAGCAGTACTTC	CASRSSGLYYEQYF
TRBV29-1	many	TRBJ1-5	14	NA	TGCAGCGTTGGAGCGTCAGGGTTGGGGACGGCCCAGCATTTT	CSVGASGLGTAQHF
TRBV25-1	many	TRBJ1-1	14	TRBD1	TGTGCCAGCAGATTGACAGGGTGGGACTCTGAAGCTTTCTTT	CASRLTGWDSEAFF
TRBV18	many	TRBJ1-2	13	NA	TGTGCCAGCTCACCAGGGGAGAGGGATGGCTACACCTTC	CASSPGERDGYTF
TRBV3-1	many	TRBJ2-5	14	NA	TGTGCCAGCAGCCAAGTCCGGGGCCAAGAGACCCAGTACTTC	CASSQVRGQETQYF
TRBV7-3	many	TRBJ2-2	16	NA	TGTGCCAGCAGCTCCCAGCATCACTCGAACACCGGGGAGCTGTTTTTT	CASSSQHHSNTGELFF
TRBV20-1	many	TRBJ2-7	13	TRBD2	TGCAGTGTAGCAGCGGGGTTCCCCTACGAGCAGTACTTC	CSVAAGFPYEQYF
TRBV6-1	NA	TRBJ2-7	12	TRBD1	TGTGCCAGCAAAGGACAGGGCTACGAGCAGTACTTC	CASKGQGYEQYF
TRBV20-1	NA	TRBJ2-7	13	NA	TGCAGTGCTAACGGACATCGCCCTGACGAGCAGTACTTC	CSANGHRPDEQYF
TRBV11-2	many	TRBJ1-1	12	NA	TGTGCCAGCAGCTTTGGGTTTACTGAAGCTTTCTTT	CASSFGFTEAFF
TRBV11-2	many	TRBJ2-7	14	NA	TGTGCCAGCAGCTTAGTCGGCACAGATTACGAGCAGTACTTC	CASSLVGTDYEQYF
TRBV30	many	TRBJ2-7	14	NA	TGTGCCTGGAAGAACGATGTGGGTAAATACGAGCAGTACTTC	CAWKNDVGKYEQYF
TRBV30	many	TRBJ2-5	15	NA	TGTGCCTGGAGTGTACCCTGGCCGGAAGGAGAGACCCAGTACTTC	CAWSVPWPEGETQYF
TRBV7-2	many	TRBJ1-1	14	NA	TGTGCCAGCAGCGTTGGGATCATGAACACTGAAGCTTTCTTT	CASSVGIMNTEAFF
TRBV4-3	many	TRBJ2-7	15	TRBD1	TGCGCCAGCAGCCGAGGGACAGCGACTACGATGGAGCAGTACTTC	CASSRGTATTMEQYF
TRBV5-1	NA	TRBJ1-2	13	NA	TGCGCCAGCAGCTTGACGGGGGCTCATGGCTACACCTTC	CASSLTGAHGYTF
TRBV30	many	TRBJ1-2	13	NA	TGTGCCTGGAGACCCGGGAGCGCCTATGGCTACACCTTC	CAWRPGSAYGYTF
TRBV5-1	NA	TRBJ2-4	16	TRBD1	TGCGCCAGCAGCTTGGGAGGGGGCGCGGCCAAAAACATTCAGTACTTC	CASSLGGGAAKNIQYF
TRBV5-1	NA	TRBJ1-2	15	NA	TGCGCCAGCAGCCCAGGGACCGCTCAGCTCGGTGGCTACACCTTC	CASSPGTAQLGGYTF
TRBV28	few	TRBJ2-1	13	NA	TGTGCCAGCAGTTTATCTGACGACAATGAGCAGTTCTTC	CASSLSDDNEQFF
TRBV6-1	NA	TRBJ2-3	14	TRBD2	TGTGCCAGCAAAACTAGCGGGGGCACAGATACGCAGTATTTT	CASKTSGGTDTQYF
TRBV5-1	many	TRBJ2-2	15	NA	TGCGCCAGCAGCCCTCCCCCAGAGAACACCGGGGAGCTGTTTTTT	CASSPPPENTGELFF
TRBV20-1	NA	TRBJ1-2	14	TRBD1	TGCAGTGCTAGTGACTCTACAGGGGATGATGGCTACACCTTC	CSASDSTGDDGYTF
TRBV20-1	NA	TRBJ1-1	16	TRBD1	TGCAGTCCTCAGGGGGACCCACTTATTATGAACACTGAAGCTTTCTTT	CSPQGDPLIMNTEAFF
TRBV24-1	NA	TRBJ2-7	15	TRBD1	TGTGCCACCAGTGACCCACGGACAGGGAACTACGAGCAGTACTTC	CATSDPRTGNYEQYF
TRBV19	NA	TRBJ2-6	15	NA	TGTGCCAGTAGTATCGCAGGGTCTGGGGCCAACGTCCTGACTTTC	CASSIAGSGANVLTF
TRBV30	many	TRBJ1-5	17	TRBD1	TGTGCCTGGAGCCGGGACAGGGCATCGGGTGGCAATCAGCCCCAGCATTTT	CAWSRDRASGGNQPQHF
TRBV12-3/TRBV12-4	many	TRBJ2-1	16	NA	TGTGCCAGCGACTGGCGGCCGGGGGTACCCTACAATGAGCAGTTCTTC	CASDWRPGVPYNEQFF